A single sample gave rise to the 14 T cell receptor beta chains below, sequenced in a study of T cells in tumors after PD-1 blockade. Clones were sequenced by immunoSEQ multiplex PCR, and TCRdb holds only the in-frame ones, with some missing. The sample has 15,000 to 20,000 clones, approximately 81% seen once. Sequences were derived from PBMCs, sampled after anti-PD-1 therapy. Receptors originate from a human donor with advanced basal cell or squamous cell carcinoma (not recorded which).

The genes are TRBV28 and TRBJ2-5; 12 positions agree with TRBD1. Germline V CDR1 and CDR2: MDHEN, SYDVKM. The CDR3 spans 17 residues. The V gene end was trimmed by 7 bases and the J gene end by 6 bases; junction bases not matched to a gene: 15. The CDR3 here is CASTAPSGTGGGKTQYF. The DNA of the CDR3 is TGTGCCAGCACCGCACCCTCCGGGACAGGGGGCGGGAAGACCCAGTACTTC.

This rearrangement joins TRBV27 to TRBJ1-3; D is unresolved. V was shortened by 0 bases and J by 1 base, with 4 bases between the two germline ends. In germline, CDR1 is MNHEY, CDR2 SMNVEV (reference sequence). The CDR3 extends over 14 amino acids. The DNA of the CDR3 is TGTGCCAGCAGTTTATCTAGGTCTGGAAACACCATATATTTT. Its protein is CASSLSRSGNTIYF.

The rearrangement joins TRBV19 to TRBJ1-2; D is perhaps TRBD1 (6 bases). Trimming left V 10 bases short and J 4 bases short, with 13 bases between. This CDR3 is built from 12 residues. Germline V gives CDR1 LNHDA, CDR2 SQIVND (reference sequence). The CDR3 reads CATTGNGYGYTF. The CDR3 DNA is TGTGCCACCACAGGGAACGGCTATGGCTACACCTTC.

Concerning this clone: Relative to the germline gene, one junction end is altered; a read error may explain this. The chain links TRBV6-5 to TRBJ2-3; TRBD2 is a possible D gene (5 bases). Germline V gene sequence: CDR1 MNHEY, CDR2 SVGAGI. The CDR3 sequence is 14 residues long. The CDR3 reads CTSTLSAGGDTQYF. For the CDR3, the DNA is TGTACCAGCACTTTATCCGCGGGTGGGGATACGCAGTATTTT.

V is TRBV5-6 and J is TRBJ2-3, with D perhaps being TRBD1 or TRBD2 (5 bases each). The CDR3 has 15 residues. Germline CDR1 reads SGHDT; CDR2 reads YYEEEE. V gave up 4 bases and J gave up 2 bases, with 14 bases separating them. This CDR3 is CASSVDTGATDTQYF. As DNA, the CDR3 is TGTGCCAGCAGCGTCGACACCGGGGCCACAGATACGCAGTATTTT.

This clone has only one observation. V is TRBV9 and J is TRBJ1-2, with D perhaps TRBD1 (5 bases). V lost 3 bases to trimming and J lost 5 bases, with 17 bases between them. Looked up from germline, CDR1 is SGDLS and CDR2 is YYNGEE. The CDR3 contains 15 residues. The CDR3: CASSEFRDSIYGYTF. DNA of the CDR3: TGTGCCAGCAGCGAGTTCAGGGATTCGATTTATGGCTACACCTTC.

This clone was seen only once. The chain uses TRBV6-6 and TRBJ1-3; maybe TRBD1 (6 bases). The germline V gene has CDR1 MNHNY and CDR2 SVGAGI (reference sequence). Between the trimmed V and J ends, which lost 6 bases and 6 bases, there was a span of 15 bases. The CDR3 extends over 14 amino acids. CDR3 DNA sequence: TGTGCCAGCAGCCCAGGGGAACGGGCAAACACCATATATTTT. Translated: CASSPGERANTIYF.

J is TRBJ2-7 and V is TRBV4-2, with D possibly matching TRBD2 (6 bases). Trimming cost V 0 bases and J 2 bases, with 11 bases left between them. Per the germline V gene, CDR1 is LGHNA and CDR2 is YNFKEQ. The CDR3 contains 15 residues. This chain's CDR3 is CASSQDGGTPYEQYF. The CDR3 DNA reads TGTGCCAGCAGCCAAGACGGAGGGACTCCCTACGAGCAGTACTTC.

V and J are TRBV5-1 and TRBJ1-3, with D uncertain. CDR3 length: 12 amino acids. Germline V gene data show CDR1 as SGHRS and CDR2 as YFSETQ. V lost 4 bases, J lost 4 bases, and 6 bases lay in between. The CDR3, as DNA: TGCGCCAGCAGCCCAGAAGGAAACACCATATATTTT. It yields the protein CASSPEGNTIYF.

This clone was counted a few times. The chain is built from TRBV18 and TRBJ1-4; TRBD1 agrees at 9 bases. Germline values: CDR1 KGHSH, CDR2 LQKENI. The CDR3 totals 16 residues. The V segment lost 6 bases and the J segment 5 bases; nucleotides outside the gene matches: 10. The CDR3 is CASSSAGTGMNEKLFF. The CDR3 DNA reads TGTGCCAGCTCGTCTGCCGGGACAGGGATGAATGAAAAACTGTTTTTT. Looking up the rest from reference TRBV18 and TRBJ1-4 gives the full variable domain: NAGVMQNPRHLVRRRGQEARLRCSPMKGHSHVYWYRQLPEEGLKFMVYLQKENIIDESGMPKERFSAEFPKEGPSILRIQQVVRGDSAAYFCASSSAGTGMNEKLFFGSGTQLSVL.

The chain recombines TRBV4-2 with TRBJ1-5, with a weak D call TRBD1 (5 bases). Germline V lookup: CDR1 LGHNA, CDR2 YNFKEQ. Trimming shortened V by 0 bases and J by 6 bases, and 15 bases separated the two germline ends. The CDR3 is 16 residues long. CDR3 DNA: TGTGCCAGCAGCCAAGATCTCGGGGGGTTGGGTCAGCCCCAGCATTTT. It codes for CASSQDLGGLGQPQHF.

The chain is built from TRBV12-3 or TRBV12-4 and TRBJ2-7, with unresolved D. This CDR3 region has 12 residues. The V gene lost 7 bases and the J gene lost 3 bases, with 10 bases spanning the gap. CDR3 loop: CASTPSYYEQYF. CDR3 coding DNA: TGTGCCAGCACCCCCAGCTACTACGAGCAGTACTTC.

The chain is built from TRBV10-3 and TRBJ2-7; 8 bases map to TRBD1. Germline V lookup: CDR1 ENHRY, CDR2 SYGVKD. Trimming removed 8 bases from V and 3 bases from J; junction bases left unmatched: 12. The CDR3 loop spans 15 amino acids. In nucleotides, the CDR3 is TGTGCCATCCGACAGGGGATTTCCTTGGGCTACGAGCAGTACTTC. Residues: CAIRQGISLGYEQYF.

The DNA of the CDR3 is TGTGCCAGCAGTGTTGGACACCAGGGGGGGTACTCTGGAAACACCATATATTTT. As protein: CASSVGHQGGYSGNTIYF. This chain connects TRBV6-1 to TRBJ1-3; 7 bases map to TRBD1. Trimming removed 4 bases from V and 0 bases from J; junction bases left unmatched: 12. CDR3 length: 18 amino acids. Germline CDR1 and CDR2: MNHNS and SASEGT.